The 10 T cell receptor beta chains given below trace back to one sample, sequenced in a study of chemoradiotherapy in HPV16-positive cancers. Data came from immunoSEQ multiplex PCR; TCRdb stores just in-frame clones and leaves some out. The table includes approximately 9,500 clones, 80% detected once. The sequencing here drew on tumor tissue, taken from a patient who underwent chemoradiotherapy. The receptors were sampled from a human donor with HPV-associated anogenital cancer.

This clone was seen a handful of times. The CDR3, as DNA: TGCGCCAGCAGCGAGAGGGACCACGGGCAGTACTTC. Translating gives CASSERDHGQYF. V gene TRBV10-1 combines with J gene TRBJ2-7; either TRBD1 or TRBD2 may fit D (5 bases each). V was shortened by 6 bases and J by 9 bases, with 15 bases between the two germline ends. Per germline, CDR1 WNHNN and CDR2 SYGVQD (reference sequence). There are 12 residues in the CDR3.

CDR3 sequence reads: CASRPKGAHNEQFF. CDR3 in DNA: TGTGCCAGCCGCCCTAAGGGGGCTCACAATGAGCAGTTCTTC. The V and J genes are TRBV5-6 and TRBJ2-1; 7 nucleotides line up with TRBD1. There are 14 residues in the CDR3. Per germline, CDR1 SGHDT and CDR2 YYEEEE. The trim removed 7 bases at V and 5 bases at J, leaving 9 bases unmatched.

This CDR3 reads CASSASRLPQNTEAFF. CDR3 DNA: TGCGCCAGCAGCGCGAGCAGGCTCCCGCAGAACACTGAAGCTTTCTTT. The chain is built from TRBV5-1 and TRBJ1-1, with D unresolved. CDR3 length equals 16 residues. Germline assignment: CDR1 SGHRS and CDR2 YFSETQ. V lost 4 bases to trimming and J lost 1 base, with 17 bases between them. Complete variable domain (other parts from reference TRBV5-1 and TRBJ1-1): KAGVTQTPRYLIKTRGQQVTLSCSPISGHRSVSWYQQTPGQGLQFLFEYFSETQRNKGNFPGRFSGRQFSNSRSEMNVSTLELGDSALYLCASSASRLPQNTEAFFGQGTRLTVV.

In its sample, this clone was seen once. The chain combines TRBV28 with TRBJ1-5; D might be TRBD1 (6 bases). Germline values: CDR1 MDHEN, CDR2 SYDVKM. This CDR3 spans 12 amino acids. Trimming removed 10 bases from V and 6 bases from J, with 13 bases in between. The CDR3 reads CATKGGPQPQHF. The CDR3 nucleotides read TGTGCCACCAAAGGGGGTCCTCAGCCCCAGCATTTT.

The V and J genes are TRBV7-6 and TRBJ2-1; the match to TRBD2 covers 13 bases. The CDR3 length is 17 residues. The V and J ends lost 5 bases and 4 bases, in that order; junction bases with no gene match: 8. CDR1 is SGHVS and CDR2 is FNYEAQ in the germline V gene. The CDR3 DNA follows: TGTGCCAGCAGCCCCAGACTAGCGGGGGGCCGTTACAATGAGCAGTTCTTC. This gives the protein CASSPRLAGGRYNEQFF.

The chain employs TRBV27 and TRBJ2-1; 14 bases map to TRBD2. The CDR3 runs to 17 residues. CDR1 MNHEY and CDR2 SMNVEV come from the germline V gene (reference sequence). With V trimmed by 5 bases and J by 5 bases, 8 bases remained unmatched. The CDR3 protein is CASSPEVTSGGDNEQFF. In nucleotides, the CDR3 is TGTGCCAGCAGTCCGGAGGTGACTAGCGGGGGGGACAATGAGCAGTTCTTC.

This sequence joins TRBV2 and TRBJ2-5, with D unresolved. CDR3 length: 13 amino acids. V was trimmed by 4 bases and J by 3 bases, leaving 9 bases between them. Per germline, CDR1 SNHLY and CDR2 FYNNEI. As DNA, the CDR3 is TGTGCCAGCAGTGGGCCCCCGGAAGAGACCCAGTACTTC. As protein: CASSGPPEETQYF. The full variable domain, its missing parts supplied by reference TRBV2 and TRBJ2-5, is EPEVTQTPSHQVTQMGQEVILRCVPISNHLYFYWYRQILGQKVEFLVSFYNNEISEKSEIFDDQFSVERPDGSNFTLKIRSTKLEDSAMYFCASSGPPEETQYFGPGTRLLVL.

This clone turned up a few times. V gene TRBV12-2 combines with J gene TRBJ2-7. TRBV12-2 corresponds to a pseudogene. The CDR3 is made up of 15 amino acids. The CDR3 protein is CASRLASERTYEQYF. DNA for the CDR3: TGTGCAAGTCGCTTAGCTTCCGAACGGACCTACGAGCAGTACTTC.

The chain links TRBV9 to TRBJ1-2, with a weak D call TRBD1 (6 bases). This CDR3 is 15 amino acids long. From germline, CDR1 is SGDLS and CDR2 YYNGEE. V lost 4 bases and J 3 bases, leaving 16 bases between the germline ends. This CDR3 reads CASSIPDRPDYGYTF. CDR3 bases: TGTGCCAGCAGCATCCCAGACAGGCCAGACTATGGCTACACCTTC.

The rearrangement joins TRBV7-8 to TRBJ1-2, with 7 nucleotides matching TRBD1. The germline CDR1 and CDR2 sequences are SGHVS and FQNEAQ. The V gene end was trimmed by 2 bases and the J gene end by 8 bases; junction bases not matched to a gene: 8. This CDR3 has 14 residues. CDR3: CASSLNQGVGGYTF. CDR3 DNA sequence: TGTGCCAGCAGCTTAAATCAGGGGGTCGGCGGCTACACCTTC. Together with reference TRBV7-8 and TRBJ1-2, the CDR3 gives the full variable domain: GAGVSQSPRYKVAKRGQDVALRCDPISGHVSLFWYQQALGQGPEFLTYFQNEAQLDKSGLPSDRFFAERPEGSVSTLKIQRTQQEDSAVYLCASSLNQGVGGYTFGSGTRLTVV.